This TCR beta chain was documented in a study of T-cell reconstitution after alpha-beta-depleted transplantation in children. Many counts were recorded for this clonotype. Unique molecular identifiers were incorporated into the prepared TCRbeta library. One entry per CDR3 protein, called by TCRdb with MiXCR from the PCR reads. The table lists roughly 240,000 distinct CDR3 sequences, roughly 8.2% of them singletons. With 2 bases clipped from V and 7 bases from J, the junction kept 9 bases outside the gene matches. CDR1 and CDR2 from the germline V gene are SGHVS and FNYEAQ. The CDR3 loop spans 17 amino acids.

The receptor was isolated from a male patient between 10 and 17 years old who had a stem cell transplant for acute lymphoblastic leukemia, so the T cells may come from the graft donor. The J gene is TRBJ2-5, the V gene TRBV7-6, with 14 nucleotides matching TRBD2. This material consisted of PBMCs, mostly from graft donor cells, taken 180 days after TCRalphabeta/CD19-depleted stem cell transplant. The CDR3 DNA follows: TGTGCCAGCAGCTTATCCAGACTAGCGGGAGGGCAGGGGACCCAGTACTTC. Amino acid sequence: CASSLSRLAGGQGTQYF.